The text below deals with one T cell receptor (beta chain). The antigen is not known. TCRdb reprocessed the reads with MiXCR, giving one entry per CDR3 protein. Of approximately 500,000 distinct CDR3 sequences in the sample, about 30% were seen once. The data stem from a study of T cell repertoires in cytomegalovirus infection. The overall study: Public TCR beta signatures marked donors with CMV infection and the matching HLA. Study conclusions and caveats: Of the TCR beta families, the public ones yielded a cumulative frequency that identified carriers of CMV plus the relevant HLA. It was HLA-C-restricted CMV-specific TCR beta clonotypes that dominated the response ex vivo.

Germline assignment: CDR1 LNHDA and CDR2 SQIVND (reference sequence). The CDR3 runs to 16 residues. Trimming pared 3 bases from V and 0 bases from J, leaving 13 bases between. V gene TRBV19 combines with J gene TRBJ2-3, with a weak D call TRBD1 (6 bases). What was sequenced was PBMCs. The receptor was isolated from a human donor in good health (CMV status not recorded). Some clones in this sample may be carry-over from other donors' samples. In DNA form, the CDR3 reads TGTGCCAGTAGTATCGGACAGTTCTCCAGCACAGATACGCAGTATTTT. It is translated as CASSIGQFSSTDTQYF.